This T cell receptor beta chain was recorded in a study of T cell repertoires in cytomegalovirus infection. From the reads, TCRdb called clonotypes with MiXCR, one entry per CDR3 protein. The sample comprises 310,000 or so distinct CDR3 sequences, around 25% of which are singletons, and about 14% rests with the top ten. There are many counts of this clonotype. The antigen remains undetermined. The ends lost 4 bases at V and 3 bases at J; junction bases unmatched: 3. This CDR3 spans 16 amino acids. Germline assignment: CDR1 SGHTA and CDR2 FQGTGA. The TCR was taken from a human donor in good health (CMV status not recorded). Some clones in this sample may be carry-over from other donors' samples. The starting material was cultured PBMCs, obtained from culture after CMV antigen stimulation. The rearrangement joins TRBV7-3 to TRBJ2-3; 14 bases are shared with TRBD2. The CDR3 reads CASSSGTSGSTDTQYF. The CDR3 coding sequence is TGTGCCAGCAGCTCCGGGACTAGCGGGAGTACAGATACGCAGTATTTT.